Included here is one TCR beta chain sequence, with context. This sample is drawn from a study of T cell changes during pregnancy in multiple sclerosis. This CDR3 contains 13 residues. The germline gives CDR1 SGHTA, CDR2 FQGNSA. V was cut by 5 bases and J by 7 bases, with 15 bases left in between. Produced via immunoSEQ multiplex PCR; TCRdb's table is partial and in-frame only. The table lists 25,000 to 35,000 clones, 80% to 90% of them singletons. The chain joins TRBV7-2 to TRBJ2-7; D not resolved. The sample in question was CD4+ T cells from peripheral blood mononuclear cells, obtained in the second trimester of pregnancy. The sequence was obtained from a female donor with multiple sclerosis, enrolled in a pregnancy study. CDR3 sequence reads: CASSPNPSGEQYF. For the CDR3, the DNA is TGTGCCAGCAGCCCGAACCCCTCCGGGGAGCAGTACTTC.